The clone carrying this T cell receptor (beta chain) was observed a single time. Its antigen is unknown. This CDR3 is also generated by other DNA sequences in the sample. Every contributor of samples was a Caucasian grown-up residing in Nashville, Tennessee. Deep was the level used in running the assay. Measured with immunoSEQ multiplex PCR; TCRdb has only the in-frame clones, and not every one. Of around 2,000,000 clones in the sample, 90% to 95% were seen once. These data are taken from a study of shared clonotypes between healthy human individuals. Findings and limits, study-wide: A handful of donors had roughly 5% of their naive CD4 clonotypes in common.

The sequenced sample consisted of naive CD4+ T cells sorted from blood. Subset of the sample: CD45RA+ positively selected. This receptor was identified in a man between 18 and 35 years old in good health.

In nucleotides, the CDR3 is TGTGCCAGCAGCTTAGAGGGGGGTGAGCAGTACTTC. It is translated as CASSLEGGEQYF. The V gene is TRBV7-9, the J gene TRBJ2-7; either TRBD1 or TRBD2 may fit D (6 bases each). Germline-derived CDR1 and CDR2 are SEHNR and FQNEAQ (reference sequence). The length of the CDR3 is 12 residues. Trimming shortened V by 1 base and J by 7 bases, and 8 bases separated the two germline ends.